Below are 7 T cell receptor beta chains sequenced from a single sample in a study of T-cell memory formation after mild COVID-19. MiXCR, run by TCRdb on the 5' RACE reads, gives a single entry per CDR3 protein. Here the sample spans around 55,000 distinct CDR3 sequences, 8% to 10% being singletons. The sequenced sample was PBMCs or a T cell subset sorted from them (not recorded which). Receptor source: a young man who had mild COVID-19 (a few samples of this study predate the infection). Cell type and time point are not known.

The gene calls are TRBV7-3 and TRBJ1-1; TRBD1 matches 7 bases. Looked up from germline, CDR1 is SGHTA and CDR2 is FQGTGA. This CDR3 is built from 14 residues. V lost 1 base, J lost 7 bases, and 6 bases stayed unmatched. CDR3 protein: CASSLISGGGEAFF. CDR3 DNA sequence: TGTGCCAGCAGCTTAATTTCAGGGGGTGGTGAAGCTTTCTTT.

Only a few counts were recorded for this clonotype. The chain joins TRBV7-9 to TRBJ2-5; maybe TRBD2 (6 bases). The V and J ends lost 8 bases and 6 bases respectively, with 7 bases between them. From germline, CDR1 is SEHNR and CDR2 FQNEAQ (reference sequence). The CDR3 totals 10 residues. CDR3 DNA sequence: TGTGCCAGCGGAGGGCAGACCCAGTACTTC. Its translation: CASGGQTQYF.

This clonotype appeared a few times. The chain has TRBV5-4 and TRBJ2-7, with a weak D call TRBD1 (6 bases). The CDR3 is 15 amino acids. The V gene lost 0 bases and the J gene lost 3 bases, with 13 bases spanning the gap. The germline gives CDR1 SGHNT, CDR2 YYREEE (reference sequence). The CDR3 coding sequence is TGTGCCAGCAGCTTGGAAGGGCAGGGGTTCTACGAGCAGTACGTC. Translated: CASSLEGQGFYEQYV.

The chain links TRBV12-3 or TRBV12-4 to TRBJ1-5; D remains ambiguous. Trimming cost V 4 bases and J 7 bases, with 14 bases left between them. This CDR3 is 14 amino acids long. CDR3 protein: CASSSGRVGQPQHF. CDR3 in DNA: TGTGCCAGCAGTTCGGGAAGGGTAGGCCAGCCCCAGCATTTT.

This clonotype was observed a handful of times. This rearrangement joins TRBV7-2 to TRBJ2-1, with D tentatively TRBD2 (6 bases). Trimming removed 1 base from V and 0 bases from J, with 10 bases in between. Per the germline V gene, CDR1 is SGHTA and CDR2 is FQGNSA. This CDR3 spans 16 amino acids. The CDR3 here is CASSLGGVSSYNEQFF. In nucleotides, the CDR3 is TGTGCCAGCAGCTTAGGGGGGGTTAGCTCCTACAATGAGCAGTTCTTC.

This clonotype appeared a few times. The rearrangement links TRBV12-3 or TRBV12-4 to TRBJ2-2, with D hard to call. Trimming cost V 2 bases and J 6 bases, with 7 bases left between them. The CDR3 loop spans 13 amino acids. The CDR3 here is CASSLRSSGELFF. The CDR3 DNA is TGTGCCAGCAGTTTACGAAGCTCCGGGGAGCTGTTTTTT.

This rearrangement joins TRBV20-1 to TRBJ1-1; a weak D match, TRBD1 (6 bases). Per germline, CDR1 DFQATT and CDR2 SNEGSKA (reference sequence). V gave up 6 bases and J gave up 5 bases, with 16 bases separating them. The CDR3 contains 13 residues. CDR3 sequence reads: CSAPDRRMTEAFF. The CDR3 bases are TGCAGTGCCCCCGACAGGAGGATGACTGAAGCTTTCTTT.